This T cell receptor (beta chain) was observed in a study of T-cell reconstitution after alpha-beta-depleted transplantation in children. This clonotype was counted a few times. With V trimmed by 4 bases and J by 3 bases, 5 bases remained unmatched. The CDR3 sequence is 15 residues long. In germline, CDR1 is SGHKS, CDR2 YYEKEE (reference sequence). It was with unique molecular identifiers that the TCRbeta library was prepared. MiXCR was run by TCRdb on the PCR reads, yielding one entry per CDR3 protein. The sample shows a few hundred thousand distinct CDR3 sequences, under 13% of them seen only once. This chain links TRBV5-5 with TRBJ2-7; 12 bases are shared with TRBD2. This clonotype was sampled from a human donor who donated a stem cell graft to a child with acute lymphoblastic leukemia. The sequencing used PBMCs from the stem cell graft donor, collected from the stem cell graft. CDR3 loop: CASSASGLAGYEQYF. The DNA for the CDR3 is TGTGCCAGCAGCGCGTCGGGACTAGCGGGCTACGAGCAGTACTTC.